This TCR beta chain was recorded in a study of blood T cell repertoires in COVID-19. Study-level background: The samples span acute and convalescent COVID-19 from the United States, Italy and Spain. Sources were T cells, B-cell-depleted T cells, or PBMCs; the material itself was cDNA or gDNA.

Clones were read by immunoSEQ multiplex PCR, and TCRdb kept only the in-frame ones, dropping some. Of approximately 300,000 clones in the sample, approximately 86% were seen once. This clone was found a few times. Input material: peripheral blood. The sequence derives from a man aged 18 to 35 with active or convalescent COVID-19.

The CDR3 sequence is CASSEGRMNTEAFF. CDR3 DNA: TGTGCCAGCAGTGAAGGCAGAATGAACACTGAAGCTTTCTTT. The chain carries TRBV2 and TRBJ1-1; D gene unclear. The CDR3 covers 14 residues. The germline gives CDR1 SNHLY, CDR2 FYNNEI. V was pared by 1 base and J by 0 bases, with 6 bases between.